This T cell receptor (beta chain) was recorded in a study of blood T cell repertoires in COVID-19 (dated by TCRdb to 2020 to 2022). In the study overall: The collaborator samples originated in the United States, Italy and Spain and spanned the acute and convalescent phases of COVID-19. The material from the prospective study consisted of cDNA or gDNA derived from T cells, B-cell-depleted T cells, or PBMCs. Subjects who had been exposed to COVID-19, were actively infected with it, or had recovered from it provided the deeply sampled blood TCRbeta repertoires that made up the dataset. The repertoires were released in a freely available public database intended as a resource for research on the immune response to SARS-CoV-2. The samples were drawn from the first 160 participants of the ongoing ImmuneRACE study and from 1,254 subjects provided by 6 global collaborators. The sample metadata nearly always contained a de-identified subject ID, COVID-19 status, age in years and sex. Where HLA class I and class II types were available, the types were taken from metadata supplied by the sample provider, not from assay-based typing.

One collaborating source in Seattle enrolled patients while the patients were actively infected and followed the patients over time throughout the course of disease. Collaborating institutions collected whole blood in K2EDTA tubes following their own protocols. For TCRbeta analysis, collaborator samples were shipped as frozen whole blood, as isolated PBMCs, or as DNA extracted from either sample type. TCRbeta CDR3 regions were amplified from genomic DNA using the immunoSEQ Assay, a bias-controlled multiplex PCR. The study's processing was this. The number of nucleated cells in each sample was estimated from the amplification of reference gene primers within the assay. To quantify the absolute abundance of each unique TCRbeta CDR3 rearrangement, sequence reads were collapsed and filtered. For each sample, productive Simpson clonality was calculated by taking the square root of Simpson's diversity index across productive rearrangements. TCRdb obtained this table from immuneACCESS and retained in-frame rearrangements with V and J assigned. These tables miss some clones; where compared with another copy, unresolved V genes account for less than half of the shortfall, and the remainder is unexplained. The DNA was the basis for D and trimming; V, J and clone size are from that table. The sample data list a few hundred thousand clones, and over 75% of these were observed just once. Of the sample, 0.7% to 1% is held by the ten largest clones.

Points the paper makes about the study in general: Clinical and demographic metadata were provided uncurated, with the amount varying by source and participant.

V gives up 5 bases and J gives up 5 bases, and the segment between their germline ends measures 9 bases. CDR1 SGHVS and CDR2 FQNEAQ were looked up in the germline V gene. Taken from cysteine to phenylalanine, the CDR3 has 12 residues. The sequence is cut down to CDR3 DNA, 36 bases in frame from base 1. Points on this clone: Its recognized antigen is unknown. No base quality information exists; no much larger clone differs at one position.

The TCR sequence derives from a human donor with COVID-19, enrolled during active disease. The donor label of this sample is uncertain. Sequencing was carried out using peripheral blood. The sequence joins TRBV7-8 to TRBJ2-5, and TRBD1 may be the D gene, going by 6 matching bases. The nucleotide sequence reads as follows: TGTGCCAGCAGCCCAGGGGTGGAGACCCAGTACTTC. Its translation reads: CASSPGVETQYF.